Listed below are T cell receptor beta chains from one sample, sequenced in a study of CD8+CD57+ T cells in acquired aplastic anemia. TCRdb reprocessed the reads with MiXCR, giving one entry per CDR3 protein. The sample comprises a few hundred thousand distinct CDR3 sequences, about half of which are singletons, and 20% rests with the top ten. The sequenced sample consisted of sorted CD4+, CD8+, or CD8+CD57+ T cells (not recorded which) from PBMCs. Receptors originate from a human donor with aplastic anemia. Both conserved end residues are part of each CDR3. Each record gives: V gene, J gene, clone size, CDR3 protein. Size is omitted from some rows. Given values are once, few, many or a class for expanded clones.

TRBV7-3	TRBJ2-2	-	CASISSGGAERGAVF
TRBV7-9	TRBJ2-4	-	CASSPLQRGENIQYF
TRBV12-3/TRBV12-4	TRBJ1-1	many	CASRPAGGQNTEAFF
TRBV5-1	TRBJ2-7	-	CASSQSGASYEQYF
TRBV7-2	TRBJ2-1	-	CASSRSRAYNEQFF
TRBV18	TRBJ2-5	few	CASSPIAWYQETQYF
TRBV2	TRBJ1-3	many	CASSVLPYSGNTIYF
TRBV4-1	TRBJ2-3	few	CASSQAQTSNNHSVDTQYF
TRBV25-1	TRBJ1-2	-	CASSELGGGNGYTF
TRBV2	TRBJ2-7	-	CASSEIPRGPTGGAYEQYF
TRBV7-9	TRBJ2-3	many	CASSLEAPGLAGGPDTQYF
TRBV5-1	TRBJ2-1	many	CASSFVAGGLYNEQFF
TRBV6-6	TRBJ2-7	many	CASKGEWVRGLGDEQYF
TRBV19	TRBJ2-1	many	CASSTLAGELNEQFF
TRBV28	TRBJ1-5	-	CASSSKGPHLSQHF
TRBV6-5	TRBJ2-7	-	CASSSRGGGSYEQYF
TRBV11-2	TRBJ2-7	-	CASSLGSFYEQYF
TRBV5-1	TRBJ2-2	many	CASSLGGTGELFF
TRBV15	TRBJ1-2	-	CASSYPGQSPYGYTF
TRBV2	TRBJ1-4	-	CASSVGAGGKLFF
TRBV9	TRBJ2-1	-	CASRADLWIGEQFF
TRBV28	TRBJ1-4	-	CASSLGGAREKLFF